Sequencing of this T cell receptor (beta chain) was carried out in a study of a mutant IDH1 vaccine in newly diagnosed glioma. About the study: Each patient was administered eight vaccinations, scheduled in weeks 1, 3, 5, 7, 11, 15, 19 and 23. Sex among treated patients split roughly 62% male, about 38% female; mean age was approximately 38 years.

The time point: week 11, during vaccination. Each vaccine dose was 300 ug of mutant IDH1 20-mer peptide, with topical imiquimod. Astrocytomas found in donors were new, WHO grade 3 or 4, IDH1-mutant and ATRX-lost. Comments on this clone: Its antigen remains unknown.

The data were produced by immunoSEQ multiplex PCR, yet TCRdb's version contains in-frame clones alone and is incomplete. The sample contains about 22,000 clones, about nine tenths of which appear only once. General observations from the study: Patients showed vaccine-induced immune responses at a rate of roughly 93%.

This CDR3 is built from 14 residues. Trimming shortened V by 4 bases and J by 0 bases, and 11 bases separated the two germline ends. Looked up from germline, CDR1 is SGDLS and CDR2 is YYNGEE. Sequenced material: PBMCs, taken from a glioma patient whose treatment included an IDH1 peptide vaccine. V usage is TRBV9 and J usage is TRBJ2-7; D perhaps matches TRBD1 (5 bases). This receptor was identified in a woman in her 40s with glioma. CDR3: CASSPTGVSYEQYF. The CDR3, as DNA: TGTGCCAGCAGCCCCACAGGAGTCTCCTACGAGCAGTACTTC.